This T cell receptor beta chain originates from a study of cytomegalovirus exposure and HLA in healthy donors. V lost 0 bases and J lost 4; bases outside the gene matches: 1. The CDR3 contains 15 residues. The germline V gene has CDR1 SGHRS and CDR2 YFSETQ. This clone was seen a few times. No antigen is known for it. Other DNA sequences of this sample code for an identical CDR3. The PCR used 60 Vbeta and 13 Jbeta primers. Generated by immunoSEQ multiplex PCR, the TCRdb table keeps only in-frame clones and is missing some. The sample holds some 190,000 clones, approximately 84% seen once. Points from the study as a whole: For most TCR beta V segments, an earlier analysis put the productive rate at about 87% or about 30% of the time. HLA allele associations emerged for fewer than 20,000 TCR beta sequences in a later analysis, at 0.05 false discovery rate. The authors enumerated under 200 TCR beta chains as linked to cytomegalovirus.

The chain recombines TRBV5-1 with TRBJ2-7; TRBD2 matches at 13 bases. The sequence was collected from a girl aged 10 to 17 in good health and CMV-seropositive. The specimen was PBMCs. The CDR3 sequence: CASSLGTSGSYEQYF. CDR3 coding DNA: TGCGCCAGCAGCTTGGGGACTAGCGGGAGTTACGAGCAGTACTTC.